Listed below are T cell receptor beta chains from one sample, sequenced in a study of blood T cell repertoires in COVID-19. Sequencing used immunoSEQ multiplex PCR; TCRdb keeps in-frame clones, though not all of them. The table has approximately 110,000 clones, about 83% seen once. Sequenced: peripheral blood. These receptors were obtained from a human donor in a cohort sampled during active COVID-19. Each CDR3 is given with its conserved first and last residue. Fields, in order: J gene, V gene, D gene, CDR3 length, clone size, CDR3 protein, CDR3 DNA. D genes are given only for firm matches. Not every row has a clone size; where given, it reads once, few, many or a size class.

TRBJ2-7 | TRBV28 | TRBD2 | 19 | - | CASSFTTSGRWGSSYEQYF | TGTGCCAGCAGTTTTACGACTAGCGGGAGATGGGGAAGCTCCTACGAGCAGTACTTC
TRBJ1-1 | TRBV12-3/TRBV12-4 | TRBD1 | 13 | - | CASSFTGVPEAFF | TGTGCCAGCAGTTTTACAGGGGTCCCTGAAGCTTTCTTT
TRBJ1-2 | TRBV29-1 | - | 10 | - | CSVEVSGGTF | TGCAGCGTTGAAGTATCAGGAGGCACCTTC
TRBJ2-2 | TRBV6-5 | TRBD1 | 15 | few | CASKTQGAGTGELFF | TGTGCCAGCAAGACACAGGGGGCAGGAACCGGGGAGCTGTTTTTT
TRBJ2-7 | TRBV6-1 | TRBD1 | 15 | - | CASSEIPGGGYEQYF | TGTGCCAGCAGTGAGATACCAGGGGGCGGCTACGAGCAGTACTTC
TRBJ1-1 | TRBV10-3 | TRBD1 | 15 | - | CAISEGDRKNTEAFF | TGTGCCATCTCGGAGGGGGACAGGAAAAACACTGAAGCTTTCTTT
TRBJ2-7 | TRBV21-1 | - | 15 | - | CASSKQQGADYEQYF | TGTGCCAGCAGCAAACAACAGGGTGCGGACTACGAGCAGTACTTC
TRBJ2-7 | TRBV6-5 | TRBD2 | 16 | - | CASSYSRKRESYEQYF | TGTGCCAGCAGTTACTCGAGGAAGCGGGAGTCGTACGAGCAGTACTTC
TRBJ2-1 | TRBV7-8 | - | 15 | few | CASSLVGATGNEQFF | TGTGCCAGCAGCTTAGTGGGAGCGACAGGCAATGAGCAGTTCTTC
TRBJ2-5 | TRBV7-2 | TRBD2 | 18 | - | CASSLDPSGTKPQETQYF | TGTGCCAGCAGCTTAGACCCTAGCGGTACCAAGCCTCAAGAGACCCAGTACTTC
TRBJ2-1 | TRBV19 | TRBD2 | 15 | - | CASSLTSGDYNEQFF | TGTGCCAGTAGCCTGACTAGCGGGGATTACAATGAGCAGTTCTTC
TRBJ2-6 | TRBV30 | - | 15 | - | CAWSRGGGGANVLTF | TGTGCCTGGAGTAGGGGGGGCGGTGGGGCCAACGTCCTGACTTTC
TRBJ2-1 | TRBV15 | TRBD2 | 18 | - | CATSPFPYPLAENNEQFF | TGTGCCACCAGCCCTTTCCCCTATCCCCTAGCGGAAAACAATGAGCAGTTCTTC
TRBJ2-7 | TRBV12-3/TRBV12-4 | TRBD1 | 13 | - | CASSGQSSYEQYF | TGTGCCAGCTCGGGACAGAGCTCCTACGAGCAGTACTTC
TRBJ1-2 | TRBV28 | - | 11 | - | CASRNRRGYTF | TGTGCCAGCAGAAACCGGAGGGGCTACACCTTC
TRBJ2-3 | TRBV7-8 | - | 13 | - | CASSSLVPDTQYF | TGTGCCAGCAGCTCACTTGTTCCCGATACGCAGTATTTT
TRBJ2-3 | TRBV18 | - | 16 | - | CASSPYPVPSTDTQYF | TGTGCCAGCTCACCCTATCCGGTCCCGAGCACAGATACGCAGTATTTT
TRBJ2-2 | TRBV6-2/TRBV6-3 | TRBD2 | 16 | - | CASSYRGSGRTGELFF | TGTGCCAGCAGTTACCGGGGGTCCGGGAGGACCGGGGAGCTGTTTTTT
TRBJ2-4 | TRBV10-3 | TRBD2 | 17 | - | CAISEALAGPAKNIQYF | TGTGCCATCAGTGAGGCCCTAGCGGGCCCAGCCAAAAACATTCAGTACTTC
TRBJ2-1 | TRBV27 | - | 17 | - | CASSDRAPGQVYNEQFF | TGTGCCAGCAGTGATAGAGCCCCGGGACAAGTCTACAATGAGCAGTTCTTC
TRBJ2-3 | TRBV9 | - | 15 | - | CASSPKGVGTDTQYF | TGTGCCAGCAGCCCAAAGGGGGTAGGGACAGATACGCAGTATTTT
TRBJ2-1 | TRBV6-5 | TRBD2 | 14 | - | CASSRLAANNEQFF | TGTGCCAGCAGTAGACTAGCGGCCAACAATGAGCAGTTCTTC
TRBJ2-7 | TRBV14 | TRBD1 | 14 | - | CASSQRGLVYEQYF | TGTGCCAGCAGCCAAAGGGGGCTCGTCTACGAGCAGTACTTC
TRBJ1-1 | TRBV3-1/TRBV3-2 | - | 13 | - | CAAGEARNTEAFF | TGTGCCGCTGGGGAGGCGCGGAACACTGAAGCTTTCTTT
TRBJ2-7 | TRBV14 | TRBD2 | 15 | - | CASSQEAGGTYEQYF | TGTGCCAGCAGCCAAGAGGCGGGAGGCACCTACGAGCAGTACTTC
TRBJ1-1 | TRBV6-2/TRBV6-3 | - | 15 | once | CASSYSNREGTEAFF | TGTGCCAGCAGTTACTCGAACAGGGAGGGCACTGAAGCTTTCTTT
TRBJ2-3 | TRBV28 | - | 15 | - | CASSPGNLRTDTQYF | TGTGCCAGCAGTCCCGGGAACTTACGAACAGATACGCAGTATTTT
TRBJ1-5 | TRBV6-2/TRBV6-3 | - | 17 | once | CASSYWSLRGANQPQHF | TGTGCCAGCAGTTATTGGAGCCTTCGGGGGGCAAATCAGCCCCAGCATTTT
TRBJ1-1 | TRBV5-1 | - | 13 | - | CASSPVVNTEAFF | TGCGCCAGCAGCCCCGTAGTGAACACTGAAGCTTTCTTT
TRBJ2-3 | TRBV10-2 | TRBD2 | 14 | once | CASAGGRDTDTQYF | TGCGCCAGCGCTGGGGGGAGGGACACAGATACGCAGTATTTT
TRBJ2-1 | TRBV27 | - | 14 | - | CASSVLLGGGEQFF | TGTGCCAGCAGTGTATTACTAGGGGGAGGGGAGCAGTTCTTC
TRBJ2-7 | TRBV27 | TRBD1 | 14 | - | CASSLRQGYYEQYF | TGTGCCAGCAGTTTGCGACAGGGATACTACGAGCAGTACTTC
TRBJ2-1 | TRBV29-1 | TRBD1 | 14 | - | CSGRQGASYNEQFF | TGCAGCGGACGACAGGGTGCGTCCTACAATGAGCAGTTCTTC
TRBJ2-7 | TRBV6-6 | TRBD1 | 15 | - | CASSYAGQVTYEQYF | TGTGCCAGCAGTTACGCGGGACAGGTGACCTACGAGCAGTACTTC
TRBJ2-3 | TRBV6-1 | TRBD2 | 16 | - | CASSAVAGWGVNTQYF | TGTGCCAGCAGTGCGGTAGCGGGGTGGGGTGTGAATACGCAGTATTTT
TRBJ1-2 | TRBV5-1 | TRBD1 | 15 | - | CASSLAGTGGSGYTF | TGCGCCAGCAGCTTGGCCGGGACAGGGGGTAGTGGCTACACCTTC
TRBJ2-7 | TRBV4-1 | - | 16 | - | CASSQVAAQVNYEQYF | TGCGCCAGCAGCCAAGTGGCGGCACAGGTCAACTACGAGCAGTACTTC
TRBJ2-1 | TRBV9 | TRBD2 | 17 | - | CASSVAGGRGIYNEQFF | TGTGCCAGCAGCGTAGCGGGTGGGCGGGGGATCTACAATGAGCAGTTCTTC
TRBJ2-3 | TRBV2 | TRBD2 | 15 | - | CAGSTLAGGGDTQYF | TGTGCCGGCTCAACACTAGCGGGAGGAGGAGATACGCAGTATTTT
TRBJ2-1 | TRBV9 | - | 16 | - | CASSVVGSLSYNEQFF | TGTGCCAGCAGCGTAGTTGGTAGCCTCTCCTACAATGAGCAGTTCTTC
TRBJ1-2 | TRBV4-1 | TRBD1 | 14 | - | CASSSAGTGNGYTF | TGCGCCAGCAGCTCGGCCGGGACAGGGAACGGCTACACCTTC
TRBJ1-3 | TRBV5-4 | - | 15 | - | CASSLGAQFGNTIYF | TGTGCCAGCAGCTTGGGGGCTCAATTTGGAAACACCATATATTTT
TRBJ2-1 | TRBV11-2 | TRBD2 | 19 | - | CASSLFSPGLAGVYNEQFF | TGTGCCAGCAGCTTATTCAGCCCGGGACTAGCGGGAGTCTACAATGAGCAGTTCTTC
TRBJ2-5 | TRBV19 | - | 14 | once | CASSISGGPETQYF | TGTGCCAGTAGTATCTCAGGAGGCCCCGAGACCCAGTACTTC
TRBJ2-3 | TRBV9 | - | 16 | once | CASSQSLVGLTDTQYF | TGTGCCAGCAGCCAGAGCCTAGTGGGGCTCACAGATACGCAGTATTTT
TRBJ2-7 | TRBV3-1/TRBV3-2 | - | 16 | once | CASSHYWDLSSYEQYF | TGTGCCAGCAGTCATTACTGGGACTTGAGCTCCTACGAGCAGTACTTC
TRBJ2-7 | TRBV4-3 | - | 14 | - | CASSPTFAFYEQYF | TGCGCCAGCAGCCCGACATTCGCCTTCTACGAGCAGTACTTC
TRBJ2-3 | TRBV11-3 | TRBD1 | 15 | - | CASSTGTGSTDTQYF | TGTGCCAGCAGCACCGGGACAGGGTCCACAGATACGCAGTATTTT
TRBJ2-6 | TRBV9 | - | 18 | few | CASSVVPSRSSGANVLTF | TGTGCCAGCAGCGTAGTCCCCTCCCGGAGCTCTGGGGCCAACGTCCTGACTTTC
TRBJ2-3 | TRBV5-1 | - | 14 | - | CASSLGGHTDTQYF | TGCGCCAGCAGCTTAGGCGGACACACAGATACGCAGTATTTT
TRBJ2-7 | TRBV28 | - | 15 | once | CASRTTGTSSYEQYF | TGTGCCAGCAGGACAACCGGGACAAGTTCCTACGAGCAGTACTTC
TRBJ1-3 | TRBV6-5 | - | 12 | - | CASRGLGNTIYF | TGTGCCAGCAGGGGCCTTGGGAACACCATATATTTT
TRBJ2-1 | TRBV11-3 | TRBD1 | 14 | - | CASSPGQGANEQFF | TGTGCCAGCAGCCCGGGACAGGGGGCAAATGAGCAGTTCTTC
TRBJ2-2 | TRBV7-9 | - | 15 | - | CASSLPRANTGELFF | TGTGCCAGCAGCTTACCCAGGGCGAACACCGGGGAGCTGTTTTTT
TRBJ1-1 | TRBV6-5 | TRBD1 | 14 | - | CASSHSQGATEAFF | TGTGCCAGCAGTCATTCACAGGGGGCGACTGAAGCTTTCTTT
TRBJ2-3 | TRBV7-3 | - | 14 | - | CASSSQGNTDTQYF | TGTGCCAGCAGCTCACAGGGTAACACAGATACGCAGTATTTT
TRBJ1-1 | TRBV10-2 | - | 16 | - | CASSEWGAGAGTEAFF | TGCGCCAGCAGTGAGTGGGGTGCGGGGGCGGGTACTGAAGCTTTCTTT
TRBJ2-1 | TRBV27 | - | 13 | - | CATRRGSYNEQFF | TGTGCCACCCGAAGGGGGTCCTACAATGAGCAGTTCTTC
TRBJ1-5 | TRBV19 | - | 16 | - | CASDRRGGQSNQPQHF | TGTGCCTCCGACCGAAGGGGAGGGCAGAGCAATCAGCCCCAGCATTTT
TRBJ1-2 | TRBV7-8 | - | 11 | - | CASSRQDGYTF | TGTGCCAGCAGCCGACAGGATGGCTACACCTTC